This TCR beta chain was recorded in a study of cytomegalovirus exposure and HLA in healthy donors (dated by TCRdb to 2016 to 2017). Study-wide context: According to a later analysis, the roughly 120 validation repertoires were produced on the same platform as the approximately 690 repertoires of the first cohort. The study aimed to test whether cataloging public T cell receptors could reveal signatures of past pathogen exposure. A separate validation cohort of approximately 130 different subjects was used in addition to the 666-subject first cohort. To predict cytomegalovirus infection status, the study brought together high-throughput TCR immunosequencing, statistical association of individual TCRs with disease status, and machine learning.

From the germline V gene (reference sequence), CDR1 is MNHEY and CDR2 is SMNVEV. Including the terminal cysteine and phenylalanine, the CDR3 comprises 14 residues. The retained sequence is limited to the CDR3, 42 bases, with the frame set at the first base. Trimming takes 3 bases off V and 5 bases off J; junction bases not matched to a gene: 6. With regard to this clone: Its specific antigen is unknown. Within one base of it there is no much larger clone, and no base qualities were kept.

Library construction relied on the immunoSEQ multiplex PCR assay. In the authors' own workflow: A statistical classification framework was built for diagnosing cytomegalovirus status from the catalog of TCR beta chain sequences. Held by TCRdb, this immuneACCESS table contains in-frame sequences only and omits some clones. Under half of the omission traces to an unresolved V gene where checked; the cause of the rest is unknown. D and trimming were read from the DNA, whereas the V and J calls and clone size are those reported in that table. The sample includes about 150,000 clones, with 85% to 90% observed a single time. The ten largest clones add up to 2.5% to 3.5% of the sample. What the authors observed across the whole study: A total of fewer than 200 TCR beta chains were listed by the study as associated with cytomegalovirus. Across donors, most TCR sequences were observed very rarely, whereas some public TCRs were present in many individuals. It was suggested by the authors that the approach could potentially be generalized to other disease states and immunological phenotypes. All 110 or so repertoires were used to score co-occurrence in the validation cohort in a later analysis, because that analysis had no HLA typing for the cohort. A few of the identified cytomegalovirus-associated TCR beta chains were confirmed in vitro to be specific for cytomegalovirus antigens. The classifier was reported to diagnose cytomegalovirus status with high specificity and sensitivity in both the original and validation cohorts. Subsequent analysis determined that TCRs grouped into clusters in the first cohort also showed a tendency toward co-occurrence across the 120 or so validation repertoires, and approximately 94% of cluster scores exceeded 0.

The donors belonged to the validation cohort of 90 to 150 subjects, which was separate from the roughly 670-subject first cohort. The specimen sequenced was PBMCs. The TCR was taken from a man aged 18 to 30 in good health and CMV-seronegative. The chain employs TRBV27 and TRBJ1-1, and 7 junction bases match TRBD1. The CDR3 sequence is CASSLYRGDTEAFF. DNA sequence: TGTGCCAGCAGTTTGTACAGGGGTGATACTGAAGCTTTCTTT.